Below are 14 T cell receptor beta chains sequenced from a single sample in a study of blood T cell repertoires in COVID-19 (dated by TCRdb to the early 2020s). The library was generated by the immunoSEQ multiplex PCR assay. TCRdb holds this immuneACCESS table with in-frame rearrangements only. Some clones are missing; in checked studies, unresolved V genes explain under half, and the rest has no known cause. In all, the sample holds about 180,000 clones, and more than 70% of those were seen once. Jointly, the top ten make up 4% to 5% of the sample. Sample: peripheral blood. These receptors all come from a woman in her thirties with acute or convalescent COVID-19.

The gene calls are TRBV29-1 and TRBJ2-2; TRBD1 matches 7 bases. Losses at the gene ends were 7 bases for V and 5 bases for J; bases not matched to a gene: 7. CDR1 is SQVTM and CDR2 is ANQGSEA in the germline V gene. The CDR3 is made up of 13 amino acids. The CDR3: CSAKTGLTGELFF. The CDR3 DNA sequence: TGCAGCGCTAAGACAGGGCTTACCGGGGAGCTGTTTTTT.

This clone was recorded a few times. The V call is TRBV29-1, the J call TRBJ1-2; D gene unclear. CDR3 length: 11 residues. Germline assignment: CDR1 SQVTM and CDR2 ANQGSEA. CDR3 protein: CSAEQAGGYTF. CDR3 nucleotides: TGCAGTGCAGAGCAGGCGGGGGGCTACACCTTC.

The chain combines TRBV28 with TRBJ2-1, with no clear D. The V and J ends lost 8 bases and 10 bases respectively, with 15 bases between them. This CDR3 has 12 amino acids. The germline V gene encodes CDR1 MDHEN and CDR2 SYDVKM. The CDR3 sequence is CASGVLLREQFF. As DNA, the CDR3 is TGTGCCAGCGGAGTTTTATTGCGGGAGCAGTTCTTC.

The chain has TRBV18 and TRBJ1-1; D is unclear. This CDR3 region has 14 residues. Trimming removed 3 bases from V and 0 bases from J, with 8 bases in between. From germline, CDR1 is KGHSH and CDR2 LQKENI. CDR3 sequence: CASSPNLLNTEAFF. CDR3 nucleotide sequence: TGTGCCAGCTCACCCAACTTATTGAACACTGAAGCTTTCTTT.

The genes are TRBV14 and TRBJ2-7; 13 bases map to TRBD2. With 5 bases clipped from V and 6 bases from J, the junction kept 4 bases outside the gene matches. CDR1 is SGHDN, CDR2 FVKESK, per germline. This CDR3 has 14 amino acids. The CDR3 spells CASSFGLAGVEQYF. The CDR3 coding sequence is TGTGCCAGCAGCTTTGGACTAGCGGGAGTCGAGCAGTACTTC.

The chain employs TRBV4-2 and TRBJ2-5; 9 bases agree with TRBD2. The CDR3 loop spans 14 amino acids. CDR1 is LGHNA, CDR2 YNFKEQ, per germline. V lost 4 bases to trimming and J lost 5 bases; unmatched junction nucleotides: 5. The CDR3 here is CASSPGTSLETQYF. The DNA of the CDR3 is TGTGCCAGCAGCCCCGGGACTAGCCTCGAGACCCAGTACTTC.

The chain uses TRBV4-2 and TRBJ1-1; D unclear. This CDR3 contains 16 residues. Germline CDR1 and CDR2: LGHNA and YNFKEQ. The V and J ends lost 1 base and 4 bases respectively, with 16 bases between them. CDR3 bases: TGTGCCAGCAGCCAAGGAATAAGGGCCGCGGGCACTGAAGCTTTCTTT. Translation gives CASSQGIRAAGTEAFF.

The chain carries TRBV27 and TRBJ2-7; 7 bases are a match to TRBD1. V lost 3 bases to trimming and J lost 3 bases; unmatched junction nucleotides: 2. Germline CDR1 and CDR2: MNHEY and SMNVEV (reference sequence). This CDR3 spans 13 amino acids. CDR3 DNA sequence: TGTGCCAGCAGTTTGACAGGGCTCTACGAGCAGTACTTC. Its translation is CASSLTGLYEQYF.

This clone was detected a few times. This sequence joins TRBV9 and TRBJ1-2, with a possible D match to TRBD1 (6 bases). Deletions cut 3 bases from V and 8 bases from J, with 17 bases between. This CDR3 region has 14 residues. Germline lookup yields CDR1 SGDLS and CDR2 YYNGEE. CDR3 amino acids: CASSGSRGKKGYTF. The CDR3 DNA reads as TGTGCCAGCAGCGGTTCCAGGGGAAAAAAAGGCTACACCTTC.

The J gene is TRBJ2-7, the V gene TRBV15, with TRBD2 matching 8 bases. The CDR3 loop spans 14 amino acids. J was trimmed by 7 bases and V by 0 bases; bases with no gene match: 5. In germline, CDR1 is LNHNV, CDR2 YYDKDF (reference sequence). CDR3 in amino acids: CATSRDNRGGEQYF. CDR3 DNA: TGTGCCACCAGCAGAGATAATCGGGGGGGTGAGCAGTACTTC.

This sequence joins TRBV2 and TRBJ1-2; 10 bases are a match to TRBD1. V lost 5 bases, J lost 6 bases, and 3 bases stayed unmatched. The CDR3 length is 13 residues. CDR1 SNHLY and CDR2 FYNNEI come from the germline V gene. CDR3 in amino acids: CASSPGTGDGYTF. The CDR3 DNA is TGTGCCAGCAGTCCCGGGACAGGGGATGGCTACACCTTC. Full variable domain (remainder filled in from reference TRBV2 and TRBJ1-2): EPEVTQTPSHQVTQMGQEVILRCVPISNHLYFYWYRQILGQKVEFLVSFYNNEISEKSEIFDDQFSVERPDGSNFTLKIRSTKLEDSAMYFCASSPGTGDGYTFGSGTRLTVV.

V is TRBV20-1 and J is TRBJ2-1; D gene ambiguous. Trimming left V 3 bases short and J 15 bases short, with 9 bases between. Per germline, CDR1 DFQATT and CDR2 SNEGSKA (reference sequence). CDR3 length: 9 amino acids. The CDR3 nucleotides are TGCAGTGCTAGGGCCCCATGGTTCTTC. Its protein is CSARAPWFF.

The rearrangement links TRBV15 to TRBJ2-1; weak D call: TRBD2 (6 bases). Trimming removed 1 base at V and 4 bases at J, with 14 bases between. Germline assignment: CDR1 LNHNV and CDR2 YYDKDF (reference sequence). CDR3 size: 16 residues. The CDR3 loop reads CATSRGDGGSYNEQFF. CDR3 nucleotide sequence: TGTGCCACCAGCAGAGGGGACGGGGGAAGTTACAATGAGCAGTTCTTC.

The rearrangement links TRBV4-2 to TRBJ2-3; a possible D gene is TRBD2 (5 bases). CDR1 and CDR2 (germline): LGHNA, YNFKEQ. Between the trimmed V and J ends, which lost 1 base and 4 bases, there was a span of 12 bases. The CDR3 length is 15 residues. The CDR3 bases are TGTGCCAGCAGCCAAGCGGCGGGTCGGGCAGATACGCAGTATTTT. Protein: CASSQAAGRADTQYF.